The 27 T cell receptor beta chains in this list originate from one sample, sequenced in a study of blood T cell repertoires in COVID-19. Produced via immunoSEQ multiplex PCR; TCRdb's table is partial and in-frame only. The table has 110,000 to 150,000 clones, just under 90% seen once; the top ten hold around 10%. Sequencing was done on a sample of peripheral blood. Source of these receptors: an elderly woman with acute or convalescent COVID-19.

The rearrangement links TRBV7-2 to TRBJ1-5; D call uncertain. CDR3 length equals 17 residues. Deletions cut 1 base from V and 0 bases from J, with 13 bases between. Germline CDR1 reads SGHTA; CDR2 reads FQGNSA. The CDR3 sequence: CASSLVLRADSNQPQHF. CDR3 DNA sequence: TGTGCCAGCAGCTTAGTGTTGCGGGCCGATAGCAATCAGCCCCAGCATTTT.

The CDR3 loop is CASSLGTGKNIQYF. The CDR3 DNA sequence: TGCGCCAGCAGCCTTGGGACAGGAAAAAACATTCAGTACTTC. The chain links TRBV5-1 to TRBJ2-4, with 8 bases that match TRBD1. CDR1 and CDR2 from the germline V gene are SGHRS and YFSETQ. V dropped 4 bases and J dropped 4; count of bases not matched to a gene: 4. CDR3 length equals 14 residues.

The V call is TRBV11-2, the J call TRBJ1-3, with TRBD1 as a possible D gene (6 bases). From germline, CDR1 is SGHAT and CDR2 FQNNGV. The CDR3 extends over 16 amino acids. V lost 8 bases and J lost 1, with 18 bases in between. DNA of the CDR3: TGTGCCAGCTCTTACATTGGGACACAATCTGGAAACACCATATATTTT. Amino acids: CASSYIGTQSGNTIYF. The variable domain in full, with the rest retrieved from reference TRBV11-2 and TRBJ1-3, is EAGVAQSPRYKIIEKRQSVAFWCNPISGHATLYWYQQILGQGPKLLIQFQNNGVVDDSQLPKDRFSAERLKGVDSTLKIQPAKLEDSAVYLCASSYIGTQSGNTIYFGEGSWLTVV.

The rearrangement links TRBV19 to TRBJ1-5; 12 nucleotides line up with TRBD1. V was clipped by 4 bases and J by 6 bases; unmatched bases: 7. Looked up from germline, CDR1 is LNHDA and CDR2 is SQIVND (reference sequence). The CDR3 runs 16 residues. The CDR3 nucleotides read TGTGCCAGTAGTAACCCGGGACAGGGGGCAGGTCAGCCCCAGCATTTT. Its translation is CASSNPGQGAGQPQHF.

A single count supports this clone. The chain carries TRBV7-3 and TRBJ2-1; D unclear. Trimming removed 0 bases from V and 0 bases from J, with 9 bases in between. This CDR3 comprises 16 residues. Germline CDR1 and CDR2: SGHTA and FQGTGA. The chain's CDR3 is CASSLTSPSSYNEQFF. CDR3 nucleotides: TGTGCCAGCAGCTTAACAAGCCCTAGCTCCTACAATGAGCAGTTCTTC.

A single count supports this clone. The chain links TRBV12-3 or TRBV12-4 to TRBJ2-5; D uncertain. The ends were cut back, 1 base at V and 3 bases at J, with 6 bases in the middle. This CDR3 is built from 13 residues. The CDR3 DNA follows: TGTGCCAGCAGTTTAGGCGAGAAAGAGACCCAGTACTTC. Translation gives CASSLGEKETQYF.

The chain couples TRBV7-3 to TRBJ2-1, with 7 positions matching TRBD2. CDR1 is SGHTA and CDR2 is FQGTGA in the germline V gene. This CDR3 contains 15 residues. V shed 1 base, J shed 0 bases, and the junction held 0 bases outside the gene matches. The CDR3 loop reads CASSLSGSSYNEQFF. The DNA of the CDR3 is TGTGCCAGCAGCTTAAGCGGGAGCTCCTACAATGAGCAGTTCTTC.

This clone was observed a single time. This CDR3 reads CASSRLYSNQPQHF. CDR3 nucleotides: TGTGCCAGCAGCAGGCTTTATAGCAATCAGCCCCAGCATTTT. This chain connects TRBV2 to TRBJ1-5; no definite D call. CDR1 and CDR2 (germline): SNHLY, FYNNEI. Trimming took off 6 bases at V and 0 bases at J, with 9 bases between the two ends. This CDR3 is 14 amino acids long.

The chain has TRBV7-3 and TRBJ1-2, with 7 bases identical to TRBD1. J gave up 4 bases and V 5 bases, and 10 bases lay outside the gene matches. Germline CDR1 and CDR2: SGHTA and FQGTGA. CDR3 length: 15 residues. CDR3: CASSPRGGPGYGYTF. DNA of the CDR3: TGTGCCAGCAGCCCGAGAGGGGGCCCCGGCTATGGCTACACCTTC.

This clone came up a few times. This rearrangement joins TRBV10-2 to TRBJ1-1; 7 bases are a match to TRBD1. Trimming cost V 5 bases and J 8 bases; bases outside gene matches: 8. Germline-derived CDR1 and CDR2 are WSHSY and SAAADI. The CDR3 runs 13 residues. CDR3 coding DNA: TGCGCCAGCAGTATAGAGGGGGCAAGGGAAGCTTTCTTT. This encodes CASSIEGAREAFF.

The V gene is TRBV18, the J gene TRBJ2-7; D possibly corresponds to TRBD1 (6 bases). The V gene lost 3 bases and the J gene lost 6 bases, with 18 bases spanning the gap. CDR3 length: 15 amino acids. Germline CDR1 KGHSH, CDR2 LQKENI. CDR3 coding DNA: TGTGCCAGCTCACCGTCCCAAAACAGGGTTGCCGAGCAGTACTTC. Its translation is CASSPSQNRVAEQYF.

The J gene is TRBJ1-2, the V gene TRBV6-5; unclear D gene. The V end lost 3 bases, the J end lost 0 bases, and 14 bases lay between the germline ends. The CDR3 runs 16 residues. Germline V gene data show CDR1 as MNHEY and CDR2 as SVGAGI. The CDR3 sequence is CASSYNSHPSNYGYTF. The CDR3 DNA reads TGTGCCAGCAGTTATAACAGCCATCCTTCTAACTATGGCTACACCTTC.

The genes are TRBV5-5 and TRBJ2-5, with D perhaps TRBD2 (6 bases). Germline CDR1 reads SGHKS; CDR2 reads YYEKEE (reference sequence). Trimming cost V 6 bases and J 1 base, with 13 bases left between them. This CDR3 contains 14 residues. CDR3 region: CASTSAGFQETQYF. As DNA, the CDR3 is TGTGCCAGCACCTCTGCGGGGTTCCAAGAGACCCAGTACTTC. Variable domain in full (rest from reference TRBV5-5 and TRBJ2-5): DAGVTQSPTHLIKTRGQQVTLRCSPISGHKSVSWYQQVLGQGPQFIFQYYEKEERGRGNFPDRFSARQFPNYSSELNVNALLLGDSALYLCASTSAGFQETQYFGPGTRLLVL.

The CDR3 loop reads CASSPDRGTQYF. The CDR3 nucleotides read TGCGCCAGCAGCCCGGACCGGGGTACGCAGTATTTT. The V call is TRBV5-1, the J call TRBJ2-3, with D tentatively TRBD2 (5 bases). V lost 4 bases to trimming and J lost 8 bases, with 11 bases between them. Germline CDR1 SGHRS, CDR2 YFSETQ. CDR3 length equals 12 residues.

This CDR3 is CASSQGDTGSSGNTIYF. CDR3 nucleotide sequence: TGTGCCAGCAGCCAAGGGGATACAGGCAGCTCTGGAAACACCATATATTTT. The chain carries TRBV3-1 (or the pseudogene TRBV3-2) and TRBJ1-3, with a weak D call TRBD1 (5 bases). The germline V gene encodes CDR1 LGHDT and CDR2 YNNKEL (reference sequence). V lost 1 base, J lost 0 bases, and 13 bases lay in between. This CDR3 comprises 17 residues.

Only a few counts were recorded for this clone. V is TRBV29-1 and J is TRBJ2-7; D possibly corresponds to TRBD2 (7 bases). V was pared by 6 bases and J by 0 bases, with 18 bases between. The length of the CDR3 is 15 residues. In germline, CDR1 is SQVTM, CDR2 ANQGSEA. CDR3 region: CSVALRRGASYEQYF. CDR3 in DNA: TGCAGCGTCGCCCTACGACGGGGGGCCTCCTACGAGCAGTACTTC.

CDR3 sequence reads: CASSPVSSLAGAYEQYF. DNA of the CDR3: TGTGCCAGCAGCCCCGTTAGTTCACTAGCGGGGGCCTACGAGCAGTACTTC. The chain combines TRBV7-9 with TRBJ2-7; 11 bases map to TRBD2. This CDR3 is 17 amino acids long. The germline V gene encodes CDR1 SEHNR and CDR2 FQNEAQ (reference sequence). Trimming took 5 bases from V and 2 from J; bases not matched to a gene: 11.

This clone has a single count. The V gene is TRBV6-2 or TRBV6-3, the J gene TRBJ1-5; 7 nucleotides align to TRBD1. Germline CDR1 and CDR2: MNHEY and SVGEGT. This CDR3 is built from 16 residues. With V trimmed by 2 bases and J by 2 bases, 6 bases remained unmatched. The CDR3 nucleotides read TGTGCCAGCAGTTACCCCCAGGGGGTCGGCAATCAGCCCCAGCATTTT. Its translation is CASSYPQGVGNQPQHF.

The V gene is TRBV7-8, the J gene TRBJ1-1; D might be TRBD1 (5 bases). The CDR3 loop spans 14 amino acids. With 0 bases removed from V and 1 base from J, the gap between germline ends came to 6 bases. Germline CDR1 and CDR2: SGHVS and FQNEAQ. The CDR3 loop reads CASSLAQGNTEAFF. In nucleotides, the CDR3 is TGTGCCAGCAGCTTAGCGCAGGGGAACACTGAAGCTTTCTTT.

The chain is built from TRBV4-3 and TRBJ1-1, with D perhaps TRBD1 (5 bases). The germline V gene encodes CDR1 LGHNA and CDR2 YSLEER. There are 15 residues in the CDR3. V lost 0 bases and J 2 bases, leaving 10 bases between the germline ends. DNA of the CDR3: TGCGCCAGCAGCCAAGATTACAGGCTAAACACTGAAGCTTTCTTT. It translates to CASSQDYRLNTEAFF.

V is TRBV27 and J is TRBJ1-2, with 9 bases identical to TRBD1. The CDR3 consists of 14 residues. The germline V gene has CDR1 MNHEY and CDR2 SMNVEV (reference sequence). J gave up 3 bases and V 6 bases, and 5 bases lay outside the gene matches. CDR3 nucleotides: TGTGCCAGCAGCATTGGACAGGGGTACTATGGCTACACCTTC. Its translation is CASSIGQGYYGYTF.

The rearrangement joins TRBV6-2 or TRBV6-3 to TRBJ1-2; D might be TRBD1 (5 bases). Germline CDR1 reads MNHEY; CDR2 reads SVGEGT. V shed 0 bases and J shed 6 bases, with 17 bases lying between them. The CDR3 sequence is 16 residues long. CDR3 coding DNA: TGTGCCAGCAGTTACTCCGGGCCTCGAGGAGGGGATGGCTACACCTTC. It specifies CASSYSGPRGGDGYTF.

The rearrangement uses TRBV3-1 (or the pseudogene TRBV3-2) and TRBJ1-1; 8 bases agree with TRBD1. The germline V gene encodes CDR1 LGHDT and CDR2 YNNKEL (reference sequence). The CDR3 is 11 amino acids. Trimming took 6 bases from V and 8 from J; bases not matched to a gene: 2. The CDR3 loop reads CASSRTGEAFF. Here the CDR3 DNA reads TGTGCCAGCAGTAGGACAGGGGAAGCTTTCTTT.

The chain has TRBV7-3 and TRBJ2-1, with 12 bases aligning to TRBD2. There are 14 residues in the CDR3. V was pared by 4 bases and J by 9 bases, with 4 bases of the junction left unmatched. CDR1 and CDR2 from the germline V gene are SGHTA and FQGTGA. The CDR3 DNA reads TGTGCCAGCAGCTCGACTAGCGGGGGTGTTGAGCAGTTCTTC. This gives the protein CASSSTSGGVEQFF.

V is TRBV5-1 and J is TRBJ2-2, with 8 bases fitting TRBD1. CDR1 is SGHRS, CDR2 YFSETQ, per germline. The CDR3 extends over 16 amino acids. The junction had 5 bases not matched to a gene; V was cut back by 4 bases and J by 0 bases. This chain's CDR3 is CASSVLGQANTGELFF. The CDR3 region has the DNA TGCGCCAGCAGCGTTCTGGGACAGGCGAACACCGGGGAGCTGTTTTTT.

The CDR3 sequence is CASSLAREAGGGTGELFF. Written as DNA, the CDR3 is TGTGCCAGCAGCTTGGCCAGGGAAGCGGGGGGGGGCACCGGGGAGCTGTTTTTT. J is TRBJ2-2 and V is TRBV5-4; TRBD2 matches 10 bases. The junction had 9 bases not matched to a gene; V was cut back by 0 bases and J by 4 bases. The germline V gene encodes CDR1 SGHNT and CDR2 YYREEE (reference sequence). This CDR3 is built from 18 residues.

Here the CDR3 DNA reads TGTGCCAGCAGCACAAGACAGGGGGGAGACTATGGCTACACCTTC. Protein sequence: CASSTRQGGDYGYTF. The V call is TRBV5-4, the J call TRBJ1-2; the match to TRBD1 covers 9 bases. This CDR3 region has 15 residues. V gave up 4 bases and J gave up 3 bases; unmatched junction bases: 7. Looked up from germline, CDR1 is SGHNT and CDR2 is YYREEE (reference sequence). Using reference TRBV5-4 and TRBJ1-2 for the parts outside the CDR3, the full variable domain is ETGVTQSPTHLIKTRGQQVTLRCSSQSGHNTVSWYQQALGQGPQFIFQYYREEENGRGNFPPRFSGLQFPNYSSELNVNALELDDSALYLCASSTRQGGDYGYTFGSGTRLTVV.